This T cell receptor beta chain was sequenced for a study of neurological immune-mediated disorders. This clonotype was detected many times. CDR3 size: 15 residues. Trimming pared 5 bases from V and 5 bases from J, leaving 15 bases between. Germline-derived CDR1 and CDR2 are SGHVS and FNYEAQ. TCRdb used MiXCR to reprocess the 5' RACE reads, holding one entry per CDR3 protein. Of about 55,000 distinct CDR3 sequences in the sample, approximately 3.8% were seen once. The chain uses TRBV7-6 and TRBJ2-2; D remains ambiguous. The receptor comes from a man aged 25-45 years with multiple sclerosis. Sequences were obtained from PBMCs. CDR3 amino acids: CASSPFWAPTGELFF. DNA of the CDR3: TGTGCCAGCAGCCCCTTCTGGGCGCCGACCGGGGAGCTGTTTTTT.